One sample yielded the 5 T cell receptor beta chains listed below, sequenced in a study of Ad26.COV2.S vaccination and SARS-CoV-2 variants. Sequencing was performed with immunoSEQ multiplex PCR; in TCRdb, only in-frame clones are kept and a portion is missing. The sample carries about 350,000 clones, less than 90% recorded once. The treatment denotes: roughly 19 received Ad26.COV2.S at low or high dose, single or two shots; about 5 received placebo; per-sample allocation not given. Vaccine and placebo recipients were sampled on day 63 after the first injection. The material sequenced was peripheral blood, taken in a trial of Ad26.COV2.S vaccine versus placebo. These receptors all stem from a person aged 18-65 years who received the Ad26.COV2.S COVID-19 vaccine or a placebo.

CDR3 DNA: TGTGCCTGGAGTTTGTTGGCGGCGGGATCCTACGAGCAGTACTTC. Translation gives CAWSLLAAGSYEQYF. The chain carries TRBV30 and TRBJ2-7; D may be TRBD2 (6 bases). The CDR3 has 15 residues. V was trimmed by 2 bases and J by 1 base, leaving 15 bases between them. Germline V gene data show CDR1 as GTSNPN and CDR2 as SVGIG (reference sequence).

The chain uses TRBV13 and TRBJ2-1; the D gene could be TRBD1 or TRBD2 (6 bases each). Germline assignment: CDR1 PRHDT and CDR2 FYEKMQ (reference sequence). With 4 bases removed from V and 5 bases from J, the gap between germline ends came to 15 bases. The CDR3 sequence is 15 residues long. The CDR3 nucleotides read TGTGCCAGCAGCTCCGGGGGCACAGGGAACAATGAGCAGTTCTTC. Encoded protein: CASSSGGTGNNEQFF.

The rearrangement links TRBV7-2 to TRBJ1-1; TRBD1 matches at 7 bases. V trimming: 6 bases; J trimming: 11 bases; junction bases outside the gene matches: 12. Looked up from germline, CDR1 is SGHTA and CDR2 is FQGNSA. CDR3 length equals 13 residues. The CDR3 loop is CASSRTGGVRAFF. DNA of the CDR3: TGTGCCAGCAGTCGGACAGGCGGAGTACGGGCTTTCTTT.

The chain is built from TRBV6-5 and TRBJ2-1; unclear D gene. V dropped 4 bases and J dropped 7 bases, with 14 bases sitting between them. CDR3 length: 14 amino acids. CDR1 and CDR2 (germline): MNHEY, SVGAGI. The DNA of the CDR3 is TGTGCCAGCAGTTCCCCTAGAGGTTGGAATGAGCAGTTCTTC. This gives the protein CASSSPRGWNEQFF.

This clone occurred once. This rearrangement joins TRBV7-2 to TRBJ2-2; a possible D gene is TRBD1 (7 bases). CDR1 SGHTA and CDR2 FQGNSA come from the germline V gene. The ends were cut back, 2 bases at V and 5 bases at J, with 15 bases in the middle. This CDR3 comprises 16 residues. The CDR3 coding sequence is TGTGCCAGCAGCTTATTGTCCAGGGGGGCTACCGGGGAGCTGTTTTTT. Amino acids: CASSLLSRGATGELFF.